Listed below are T cell receptor beta chains from one sample, sequenced in a study of blood T cells in healthy people across ages. Via MiXCR, TCRdb re-called the 5' RACE reads, giving one row per CDR3 protein. The sample yields around 1,900,000 distinct CDR3 sequences, around 42% seen once. What was sequenced was blood. The receptors shown here come from a human donor in good health. Both conserved end residues are part of each CDR3. D genes are given only for firm matches. For some rows the clone size is stated as once, few or many, or as a class when expanded; others skip it.

d_gene: -; v_gene: TRBV2; abundance: -; j_gene: TRBJ2-3; CDR3nt: TGTGCCAGCAGTGAATATGGACTTGATCTCACTAGCACAGATACGCAGTATTTT; CDR3aa: CASSEYGLDLTSTDTQYF
d_gene: TRBD2; v_gene: TRBV5-1; abundance: few; j_gene: TRBJ2-3; CDR3nt: TGCGCCAGCAGCCCGGGCCGCGGCGGGGGGGGCCTTTTATTCGGCACAGATACGCAGTATTTT; CDR3aa: CASSPGRGGGGLLFGTDTQYF
d_gene: TRBD1; v_gene: TRBV20-1; abundance: -; j_gene: TRBJ1-2; CDR3nt: TGCAGTGCTAGTACCGGGACAGGGGTTTGGGACTACACCTTC; CDR3aa: CSASTGTGVWDYTF
d_gene: -; v_gene: TRBV29-1; abundance: -; j_gene: TRBJ2-3; CDR3nt: TGCAGCGTTGACAACCCTGGCAGGCCAAGCACAGATACGCAGTATTTT; CDR3aa: CSVDNPGRPSTDTQYF
d_gene: -; v_gene: TRBV9; abundance: -; j_gene: TRBJ1-4; CDR3nt: TGTGCCGGCAGCGTTACAGGGACAACTAATGAAAAACTGTTTTTT; CDR3aa: CAGSVTGTTNEKLFF
d_gene: -; v_gene: TRBV12-3/TRBV12-4; abundance: -; j_gene: TRBJ1-2; CDR3nt: TGTGCCAGCAATCAAATGGGGTTCAGGGGCGGCTACACCTTC; CDR3aa: CASNQMGFRGGYTF
d_gene: -; v_gene: TRBV12-3/TRBV12-4; abundance: -; j_gene: TRBJ1-1; CDR3nt: TGTGCCAGCAGTCGCGGTTTATCGGGATCTGAAGCTTTCTTT; CDR3aa: CASSRGLSGSEAFF
d_gene: -; v_gene: TRBV9; abundance: -; j_gene: TRBJ2-7; CDR3nt: TGTGCCAGCAGCGTAGAGGGGGGCCCCAAATACGAGCAGTACTTC; CDR3aa: CASSVEGGPKYEQYF
d_gene: -; v_gene: TRBV30; abundance: -; j_gene: TRBJ2-7; CDR3nt: TGTGCCTGGAGCGTAAGGTCGGGTTATGGCGAGCAGTACTTC; CDR3aa: CAWSVRSGYGEQYF
d_gene: -; v_gene: TRBV20-1; abundance: few; j_gene: TRBJ2-7; CDR3nt: TGCAGTGCGGGCAAGGGACAAACCTACGAGCAGTACTTC; CDR3aa: CSAGKGQTYEQYF
d_gene: -; v_gene: TRBV4-1; abundance: once; j_gene: TRBJ2-5; CDR3nt: TGCGCCAGCAGCCAAGGGCACGGGGACCAAGAGACCCAGTACTTC; CDR3aa: CASSQGHGDQETQYF
d_gene: -; v_gene: TRBV7-9; abundance: few; j_gene: TRBJ1-2; CDR3nt: TGTGCCAGCAGCTTTATTAAGGGATCCTATGGCTACACCTTC; CDR3aa: CASSFIKGSYGYTF
d_gene: TRBD1; v_gene: TRBV20-1; abundance: -; j_gene: TRBJ1-2; CDR3nt: TGCAGTGCCATACGACAGGGGGCGGAAGGCTACACCTTC; CDR3aa: CSAIRQGAEGYTF
d_gene: TRBD2; v_gene: TRBV6-2/TRBV6-3; abundance: -; j_gene: TRBJ2-1; CDR3nt: TGTGCCAGCCGCCGGGGGGGCTTGACGTACAATGAGCAGTTCTTC; CDR3aa: CASRRGGLTYNEQFF
d_gene: -; v_gene: TRBV2; abundance: -; j_gene: TRBJ1-2; CDR3nt: TGTGCCGGAGGGGGAGGAGAATATGGCTACACCTTC; CDR3aa: CAGGGGEYGYTF
d_gene: -; v_gene: TRBV7-2; abundance: -; j_gene: TRBJ1-2; CDR3nt: TGTGCCAGCAGCTTAGCCCCGCTCGGGGCTAGTGATGGCTACACCTTC; CDR3aa: CASSLAPLGASDGYTF
d_gene: TRBD1; v_gene: TRBV6-1; abundance: few; j_gene: TRBJ1-2; CDR3nt: TGTGCCAGCAGGCAGACAGGGGACTATGGCTACACCTTC; CDR3aa: CASRQTGDYGYTF
d_gene: TRBD1; v_gene: TRBV6-5; abundance: -; j_gene: TRBJ1-4; CDR3nt: TGTGCCAGCAGGACAGGGGATGAAGAACTGTTTTTT; CDR3aa: CASRTGDEELFF
d_gene: TRBD2; v_gene: TRBV4-3; abundance: -; j_gene: TRBJ2-7; CDR3nt: TGCGCCAGCAGCCAAGATCATCGGGGGGGCTACGAGCAGTACTTC; CDR3aa: CASSQDHRGGYEQYF
d_gene: -; v_gene: TRBV4-3; abundance: few; j_gene: TRBJ2-3; CDR3nt: TGCGCCAGCAGCCAAGAGACGGTCAGCGCCTCCCTTCCCGTTACAGATACGCAGTATTTT; CDR3aa: CASSQETVSASLPVTDTQYF
d_gene: -; v_gene: TRBV6-5; abundance: -; j_gene: TRBJ2-1; CDR3nt: TGTGCCAGCAGTTACTCGATCCCGGGGGGCGTATACAATGAGCAGTTCTTC; CDR3aa: CASSYSIPGGVYNEQFF
d_gene: TRBD2; v_gene: TRBV7-2; abundance: -; j_gene: TRBJ2-7; CDR3nt: TGTGCCAGCAGCGCCCGAGAACTAGCGGGGGGGCCGTACGAGCAGTACTTC; CDR3aa: CASSARELAGGPYEQYF
d_gene: -; v_gene: TRBV20-1; abundance: -; j_gene: TRBJ2-3; CDR3nt: TGCAGTGCTAGAATTTCAAGCACAGATACGCAGTATTTT; CDR3aa: CSARISSTDTQYF
d_gene: -; v_gene: TRBV7-2; abundance: -; j_gene: TRBJ1-1; CDR3nt: TGTGCCAGCAGCTTAGATCGGGGAGGCGGACACACTGAAGCTTTCTTT; CDR3aa: CASSLDRGGGHTEAFF
d_gene: -; v_gene: TRBV7-3; abundance: -; j_gene: TRBJ2-1; CDR3nt: TGTGCCAGCAGCTACGGACTCCCCGTATATGACGGCAATGAGCAGTTCTTC; CDR3aa: CASSYGLPVYDGNEQFF
d_gene: -; v_gene: TRBV12-3/TRBV12-4; abundance: -; j_gene: TRBJ2-2; CDR3nt: TGTGCCAGCAGGGAGATCGGGGAGCTGTTTTTT; CDR3aa: CASREIGELFF
d_gene: -; v_gene: TRBV24-1; abundance: -; j_gene: TRBJ2-1; CDR3nt: TGTGCCACCAGTGAAGACGGGCTGAGCTCCTACAATGAGCAGTTCTTC; CDR3aa: CATSEDGLSSYNEQFF
d_gene: -; v_gene: TRBV5-5; abundance: -; j_gene: TRBJ2-7; CDR3nt: TGTGCCAGCAGCTTAGTCTGGCAGGGGGGCTACGAGCAGTACTTC; CDR3aa: CASSLVWQGGYEQYF